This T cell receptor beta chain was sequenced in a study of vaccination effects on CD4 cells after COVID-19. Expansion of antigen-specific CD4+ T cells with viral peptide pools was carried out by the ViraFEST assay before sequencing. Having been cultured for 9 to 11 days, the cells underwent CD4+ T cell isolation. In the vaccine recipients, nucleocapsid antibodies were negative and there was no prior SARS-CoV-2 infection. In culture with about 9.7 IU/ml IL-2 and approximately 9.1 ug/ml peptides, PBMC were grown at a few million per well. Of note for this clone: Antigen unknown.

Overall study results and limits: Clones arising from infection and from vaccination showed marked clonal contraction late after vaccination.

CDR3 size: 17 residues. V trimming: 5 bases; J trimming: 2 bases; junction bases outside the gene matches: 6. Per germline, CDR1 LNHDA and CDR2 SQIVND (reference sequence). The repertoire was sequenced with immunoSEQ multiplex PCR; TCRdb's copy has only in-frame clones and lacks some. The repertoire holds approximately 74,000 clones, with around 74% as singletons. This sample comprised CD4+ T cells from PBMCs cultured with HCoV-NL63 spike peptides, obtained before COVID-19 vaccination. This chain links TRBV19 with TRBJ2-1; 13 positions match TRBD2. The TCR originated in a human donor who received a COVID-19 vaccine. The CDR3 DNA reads TGTGCCAGTAGTGGGAGACTAGCGGGGGGTACCTACAATGAGCAGTTCTTC. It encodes CASSGRLAGGTYNEQFF.